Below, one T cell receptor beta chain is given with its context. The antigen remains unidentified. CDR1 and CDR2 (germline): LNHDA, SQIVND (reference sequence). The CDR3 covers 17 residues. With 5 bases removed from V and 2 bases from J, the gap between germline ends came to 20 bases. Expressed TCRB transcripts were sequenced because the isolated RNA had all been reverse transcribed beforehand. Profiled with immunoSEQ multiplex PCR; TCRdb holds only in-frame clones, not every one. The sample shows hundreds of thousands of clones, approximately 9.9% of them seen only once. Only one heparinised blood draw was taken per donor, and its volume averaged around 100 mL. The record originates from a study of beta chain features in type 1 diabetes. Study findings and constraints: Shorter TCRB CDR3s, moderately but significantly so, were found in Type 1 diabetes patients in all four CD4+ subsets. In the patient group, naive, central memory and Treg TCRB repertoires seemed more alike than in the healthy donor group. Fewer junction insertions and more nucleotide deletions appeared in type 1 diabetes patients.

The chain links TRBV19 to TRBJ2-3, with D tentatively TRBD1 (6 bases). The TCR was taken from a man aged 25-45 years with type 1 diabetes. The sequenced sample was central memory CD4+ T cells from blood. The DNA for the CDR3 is TGTGCCAGTAGTGTTGTGGTTGGCAGGGGTAACACAGATACGCAGTATTTT. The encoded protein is CASSVVVGRGNTDTQYF.